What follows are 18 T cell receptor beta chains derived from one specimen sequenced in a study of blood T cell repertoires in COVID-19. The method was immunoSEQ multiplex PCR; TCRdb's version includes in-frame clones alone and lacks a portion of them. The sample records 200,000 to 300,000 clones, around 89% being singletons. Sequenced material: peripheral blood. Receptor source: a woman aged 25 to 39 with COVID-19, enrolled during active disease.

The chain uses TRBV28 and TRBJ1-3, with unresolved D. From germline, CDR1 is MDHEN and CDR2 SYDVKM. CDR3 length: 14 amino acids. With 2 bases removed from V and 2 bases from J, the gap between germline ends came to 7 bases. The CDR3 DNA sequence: TGTGCCAGCAGTTTACCGGGGACTGGAAACACCATATATTTT. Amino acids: CASSLPGTGNTIYF.

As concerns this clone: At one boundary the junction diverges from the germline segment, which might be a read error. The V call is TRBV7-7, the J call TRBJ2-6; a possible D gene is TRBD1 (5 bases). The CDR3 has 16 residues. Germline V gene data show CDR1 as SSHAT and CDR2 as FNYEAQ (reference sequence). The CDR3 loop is CASSLTATSGANVLTF. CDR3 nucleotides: TGTGCTAGCAGCCTGACAGCCACCTCTGGGGCCAACGTCCTGACTTTC.

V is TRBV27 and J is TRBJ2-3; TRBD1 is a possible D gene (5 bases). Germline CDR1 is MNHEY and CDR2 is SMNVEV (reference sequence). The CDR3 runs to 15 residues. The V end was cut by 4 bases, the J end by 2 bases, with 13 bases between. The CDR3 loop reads CASSSRQTYTDTQYF. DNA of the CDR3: TGTGCCAGCAGTTCACGACAGACGTACACAGATACGCAGTATTTT.

Here the CDR3 reads CAISQSHLSSYNSPLHF. CDR3 in DNA: TGTGCCATCTCACAGTCCCACCTGAGCTCCTATAATTCACCCCTCCACTTT. The chain is built from TRBV10-3 and TRBJ1-6; D is uncertain. V shed 8 bases and J shed 0 bases, with 17 bases lying between them. The CDR3 length is 17 residues. Germline values: CDR1 ENHRY, CDR2 SYGVKD.

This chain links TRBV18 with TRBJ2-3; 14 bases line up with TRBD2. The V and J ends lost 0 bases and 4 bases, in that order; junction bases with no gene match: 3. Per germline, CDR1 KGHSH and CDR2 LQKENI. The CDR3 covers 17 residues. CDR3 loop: CASSPPGLAGEADTQYF. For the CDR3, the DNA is TGTGCCAGCTCACCACCGGGACTAGCGGGAGAGGCAGATACGCAGTATTTT.

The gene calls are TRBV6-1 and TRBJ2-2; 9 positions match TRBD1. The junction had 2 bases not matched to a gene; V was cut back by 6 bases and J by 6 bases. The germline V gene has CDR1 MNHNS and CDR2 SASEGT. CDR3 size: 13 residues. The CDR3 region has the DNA TGTGCCAGCAGACGGGACAGGGCCGGGGAGCTGTTTTTT. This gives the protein CASRRDRAGELFF.

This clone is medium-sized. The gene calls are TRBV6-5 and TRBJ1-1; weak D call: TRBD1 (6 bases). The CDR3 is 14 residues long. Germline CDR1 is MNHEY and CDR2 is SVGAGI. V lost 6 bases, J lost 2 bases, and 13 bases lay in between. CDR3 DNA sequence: TGTGCCAGCAGGGGAACAGGGTTAAACACTGAAGCTTTCTTT. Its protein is CASRGTGLNTEAFF.

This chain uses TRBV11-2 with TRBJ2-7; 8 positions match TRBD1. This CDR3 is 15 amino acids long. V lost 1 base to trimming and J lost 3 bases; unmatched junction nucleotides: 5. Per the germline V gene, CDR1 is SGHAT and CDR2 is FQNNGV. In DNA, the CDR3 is TGTGCCAGCAGCTTAGGACAGGGGACGTTCTACGAGCAGTACTTC. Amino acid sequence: CASSLGQGTFYEQYF.

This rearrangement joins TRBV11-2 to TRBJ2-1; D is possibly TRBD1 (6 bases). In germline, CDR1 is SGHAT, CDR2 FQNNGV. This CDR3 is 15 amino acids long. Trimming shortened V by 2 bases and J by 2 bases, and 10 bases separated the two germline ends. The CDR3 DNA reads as TGTGCCAGCAGCTTACAGGGGATTCCCTACAATGAGCAGTTCTTC. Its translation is CASSLQGIPYNEQFF.

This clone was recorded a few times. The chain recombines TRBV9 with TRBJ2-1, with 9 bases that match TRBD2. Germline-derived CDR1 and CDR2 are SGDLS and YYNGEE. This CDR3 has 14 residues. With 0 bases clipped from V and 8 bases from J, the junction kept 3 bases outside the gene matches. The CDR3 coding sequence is TGTGCCAGCAGCGTAGTTAGCGGGAGCGATGAGCAGTTCTTC. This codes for CASSVVSGSDEQFF.

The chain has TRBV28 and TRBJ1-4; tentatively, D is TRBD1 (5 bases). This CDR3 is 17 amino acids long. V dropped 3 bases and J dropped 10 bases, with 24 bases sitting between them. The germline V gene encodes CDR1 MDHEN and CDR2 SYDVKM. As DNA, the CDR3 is TGTGCCAGCAGTTTTCCGACGTTGGCGTCAGGGCATGGAAAACTGTTTTTT. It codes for CASSFPTLASGHGKLFF.

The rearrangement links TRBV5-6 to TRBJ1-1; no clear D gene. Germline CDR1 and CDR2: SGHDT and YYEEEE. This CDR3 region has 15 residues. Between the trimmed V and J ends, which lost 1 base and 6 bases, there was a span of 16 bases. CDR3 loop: CASSLSLGRDSEAFF. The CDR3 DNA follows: TGTGCCAGCAGCTTGTCTTTGGGCAGAGATTCTGAAGCTTTCTTT.

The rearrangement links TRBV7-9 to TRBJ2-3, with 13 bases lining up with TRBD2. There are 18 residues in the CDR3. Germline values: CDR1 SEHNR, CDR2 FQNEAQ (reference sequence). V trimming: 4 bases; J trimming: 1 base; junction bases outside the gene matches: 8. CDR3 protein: CASSSTSGGLSGTDTQYF. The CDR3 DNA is TGTGCCAGCAGCTCGACTAGCGGGGGGCTAAGCGGCACAGATACGCAGTATTTT.

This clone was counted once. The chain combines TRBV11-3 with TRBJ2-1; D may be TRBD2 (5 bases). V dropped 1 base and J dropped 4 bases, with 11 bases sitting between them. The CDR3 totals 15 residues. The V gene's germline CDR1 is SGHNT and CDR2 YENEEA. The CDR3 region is CASSLVSGFYNEQFF. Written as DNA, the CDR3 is TGTGCCAGCAGCTTAGTATCGGGATTTTACAATGAGCAGTTCTTC.

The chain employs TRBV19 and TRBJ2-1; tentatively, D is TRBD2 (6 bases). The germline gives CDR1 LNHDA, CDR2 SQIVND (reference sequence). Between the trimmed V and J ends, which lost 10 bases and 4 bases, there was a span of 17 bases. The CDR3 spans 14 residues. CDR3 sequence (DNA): TGTGCCACCGTGGGGGGAGCGGCATACAATGAGCAGTTCTTC. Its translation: CATVGGAAYNEQFF.

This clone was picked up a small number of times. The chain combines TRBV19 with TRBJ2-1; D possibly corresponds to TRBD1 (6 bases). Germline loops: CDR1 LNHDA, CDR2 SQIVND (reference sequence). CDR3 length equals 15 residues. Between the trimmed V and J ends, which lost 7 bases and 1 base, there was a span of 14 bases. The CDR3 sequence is CASNLQGRSYNEQFF. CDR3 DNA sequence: TGTGCCAGTAATCTACAGGGAAGGTCCTACAATGAGCAGTTCTTC.

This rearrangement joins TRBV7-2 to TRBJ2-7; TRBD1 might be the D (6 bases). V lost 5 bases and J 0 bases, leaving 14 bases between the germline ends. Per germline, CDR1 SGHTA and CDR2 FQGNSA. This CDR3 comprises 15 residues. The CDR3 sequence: CASSKSRTASYEQYF. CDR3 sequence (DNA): TGTGCCAGCAGCAAATCTAGGACAGCCTCCTACGAGCAGTACTTC.

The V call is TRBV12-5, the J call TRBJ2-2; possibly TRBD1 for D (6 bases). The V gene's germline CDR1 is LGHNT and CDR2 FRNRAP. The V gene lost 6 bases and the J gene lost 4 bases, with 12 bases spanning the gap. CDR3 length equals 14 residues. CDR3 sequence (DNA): TGTGCTAGTGGCCGGGACATGAGCACCGGGGAGCTGTTTTTT. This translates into CASGRDMSTGELFF.